These 3 T cell receptor beta chains were sequenced from one sample in a study of T cell repertoires in MIS-A myocarditis. The repertoire was sequenced with immunoSEQ multiplex PCR; TCRdb's copy has only in-frame clones and lacks some. The data contain 14,000 to 15,000 clones, around 69% of them singletons. Specimen: left ventricle heart tissue obtained at autopsy. These receptors came from a man aged 18 to 29 with fulminant myocarditis from multisystem inflammatory syndrome in adults (MIS-A) after COVID-19.

This sequence joins TRBV5-1 and TRBJ2-1; 9 bases fit TRBD2. The J segment lost 5 bases and the V segment lost 5 bases, leaving 14 bases of the junction unmatched. Germline V CDR1 and CDR2: SGHRS, YFSETQ. CDR3 length equals 17 residues. This CDR3 is CASREGLATVTNNEQFF. CDR3 DNA: TGCGCCAGCAGGGAGGGACTAGCCACCGTTACCAACAATGAGCAGTTCTTC. Supplemented by reference TRBV5-1 and TRBJ2-1, the full variable domain reads KAGVTQTPRYLIKTRGQQVTLSCSPISGHRSVSWYQQTPGQGLQFLFEYFSETQRNKGNFPGRFSGRQFSNSRSEMNVSTLELGDSALYLCASREGLATVTNNEQFFGPGTRLTVL.

This chain joins TRBV9 and TRBJ2-2; D call uncertain. The ends were cut back, 3 bases at V and 4 bases at J, with 13 bases in the middle. Germline values: CDR1 SGDLS, CDR2 YYNGEE. The length of the CDR3 is 15 residues. This chain's CDR3 is CASSEAELGTGELFF. Here the CDR3 DNA reads TGTGCCAGCAGCGAGGCCGAATTGGGCACCGGGGAGCTGTTTTTT.

On this clone itself: The junction departs from germline at one end; a sequencing error may be responsible. The rearrangement joins TRBV7-8 to TRBJ2-3; 12 positions agree with TRBD2. This CDR3 is built from 15 residues. Germline CDR1 and CDR2: SGHVS and FQNEAQ. Here the CDR3 DNA reads TGTGCCAGCAGCCTAGCGGGGGGGCCGTCAGATACGCAGTATTTT. It translates to CASSLAGGPSDTQYF.